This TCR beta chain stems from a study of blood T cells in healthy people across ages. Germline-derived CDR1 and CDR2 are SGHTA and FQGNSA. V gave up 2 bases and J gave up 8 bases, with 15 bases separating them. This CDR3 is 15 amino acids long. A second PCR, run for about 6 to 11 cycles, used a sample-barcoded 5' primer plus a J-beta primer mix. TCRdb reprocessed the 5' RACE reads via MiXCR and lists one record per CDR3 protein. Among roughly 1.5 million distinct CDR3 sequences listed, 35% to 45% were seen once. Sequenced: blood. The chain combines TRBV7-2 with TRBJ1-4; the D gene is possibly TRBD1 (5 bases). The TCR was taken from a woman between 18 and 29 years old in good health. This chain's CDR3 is CASSLMAGLGEKLFF. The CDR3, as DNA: TGTGCCAGCAGCTTAATGGCGGGGCTGGGAGAAAAACTGTTTTTT.